Included here is one T cell receptor (beta chain) sequence, with context. This clone showed up just once. No cognate antigen has been identified for it. Qualities for individual bases were not recorded, and no much larger clone is one base off. Taken from the germline V gene (reference sequence), the CDR1 and CDR2 loops are LNHDA and SQIVND. From cysteine to phenylalanine, the CDR3 is 13 amino acids long. The read is trimmed to its CDR3 DNA, 39 bases read in frame from base 1. For this chain, trimming is 8 bases at the V end and 2 bases at the J end, and the number of junction bases without a gene match is 3. Enrolling through a virtual design, the prospective study's participants ranged in age from roughly 18 to 95 years and lived across about two dozen United States geographic areas. In the prospective study, participants were assigned to cohorts based on the clinical history participants reported in a screening survey and a study questionnaire. Recovered participants in ImmuneRACE Cohort 3 were defined as having two consecutive negative NP/OP PCR tests, clearance from a healthcare professional, or resolution of symptoms. In the prospective study, mobile phlebotomists collected whole blood, serum and a nasopharyngeal or oropharyngeal swab from each participant. Over a roughly 2-month period, participants in the prospective study had the option of providing additional blood draws and questionnaires. Before DNA extraction, blood samples from the prospective study were shipped at room temperature or frozen.

The record originates from a study of blood T cell repertoires in COVID-19 (dated by TCRdb to the early 2020s). With regard to the full study: Samples from collaborators originated in the United States, Italy and Spain and spanned both the acute and convalescent phases of COVID-19. The prospective study material was composed of cDNA or gDNA derived from T cells, B-cell-depleted T cells, or PBMCs. Deeply sampled blood TCRbeta repertoires from subjects exposed to, actively infected with, or recovered from COVID-19 were included in the dataset. The repertoires were made available in a free public database intended to serve as a resource for research on the immune response to SARS-CoV-2. Samples came from the ongoing ImmuneRACE study (first 160 participants) plus 1,254 subjects from 6 global collaborators. The sample metadata nearly always contained a de-identified subject ID, COVID-19 status, age in years and sex. HLA class I and class II types, where available, came from metadata supplied by the sample provider rather than from assay-based typing.

Results the study describes overall, beyond this receptor: The quantity of clinical and demographic metadata differed by source and by participant and was supplied without curation.

The immunoSEQ Assay, a bias-controlled multiplex PCR, was used to amplify TCRbeta CDR3 regions from genomic DNA. For the original study's pipeline: Nucleated cell counts per sample were estimated from amplification of reference gene primers within the assay. To quantify the absolute abundance of each unique TCRbeta CDR3 rearrangement, sequence reads were collapsed and filtered. Productive Simpson clonality was computed per sample as the square root of Simpson's diversity index over productive rearrangements. TCRdb carries this immuneACCESS record with in-frame sequences only. Its versions omit some clonotypes, under half of them owing to an unresolved V gene in the studies checked, with the rest unexplained. That table supplies the V and J calls and clone size; D and trimming were determined from the DNA. In all, the sample holds approximately 440,000 clones, and about 92% of those were seen once. Less than 0.75% of the sample is taken by the ten largest.

Material for sequencing was PBMCs or T cells enriched from blood (not recorded which). The V and J segments used are TRBV19 and TRBJ1-2, with 9 bases in between that match TRBD1. The receptor's source is a man between 18 and 35 years old who had recovered from COVID-19. The nucleotide sequence reads TGTGCCAGTCGGGACAGGGTAAACTATGGCTACACCTTC. The translation is CASRDRVNYGYTF.